A single sample gave rise to the 13 T cell receptor beta chains below, sequenced in a study of blood T cell repertoires in COVID-19. The protocol was immunoSEQ multiplex PCR, while the TCRdb copy is restricted to in-frame clones and leaves out a portion. The profile shows roughly 71,000 clones, about nine tenths of them singletons. Sequencing was done on a sample of peripheral blood. The source of these receptors is a man between 25 and 39 years old with acute or convalescent COVID-19.

V and J are TRBV2 and TRBJ1-1; no clear D gene. Trimming stripped 8 bases from V and 0 bases from J, with 13 bases between. This CDR3 is 14 amino acids long. CDR1 and CDR2 (germline): SNHLY, FYNNEI. The CDR3 sequence: CASSKRPLNTEAFF. CDR3 bases: TGTGCCAGCTCGAAGCGGCCTTTGAACACTGAAGCTTTCTTT.

V usage is TRBV5-1 and J usage is TRBJ1-5; D not certain. Germline V lookup: CDR1 SGHRS, CDR2 YFSETQ. This CDR3 region has 15 residues. Trimming removed 2 bases from V and 2 bases from J, with 11 bases in between. The CDR3 DNA sequence: TGCGCCAGCAGCTTAGGAACAGCCGGCAATCAGCCCCAGCATTTT. Translating it yields CASSLGTAGNQPQHF. Together with reference TRBV5-1 and TRBJ1-5, the CDR3 gives the full variable domain: KAGVTQTPRYLIKTRGQQVTLSCSPISGHRSVSWYQQTPGQGLQFLFEYFSETQRNKGNFPGRFSGRQFSNSRSEMNVSTLELGDSALYLCASSLGTAGNQPQHFGDGTRLSIL.

The V gene is TRBV27, the J gene TRBJ1-6, with D unresolved. Trimming stripped 3 bases from V and 6 bases from J, with 3 bases between. The CDR3 is 12 amino acids. Germline CDR1 is MNHEY and CDR2 is SMNVEV (reference sequence). The CDR3 nucleotides read TGTGCCAGCAGTTTCGGTAATTCACCCCTCCACTTT. Protein: CASSFGNSPLHF.

Comment on this clone: Other DNA sequences of this sample code for an identical CDR3. The gene calls are TRBV7-6 and TRBJ1-1; no firm D call. Looked up from germline, CDR1 is SGHVS and CDR2 is FNYEAQ. The V and J ends lost 3 bases and 1 base respectively, with 12 bases between them. The CDR3 extends over 15 amino acids. CDR3 protein: CASSLSQVSNTEAFF. CDR3 DNA sequence: TGTGCCAGCAGCTTGTCCCAGGTTTCGAACACTGAAGCTTTCTTT.

The chain couples TRBV6-5 to TRBJ2-6; D is unclear. Trimming pared 7 bases from V and 0 bases from J, leaving 7 bases between. The germline gives CDR1 MNHEY, CDR2 SVGAGI. The CDR3 has 14 amino acids. CDR3 nucleotide sequence: TGTGCCAGCACCTTATACTCTGGGGCCAACGTCCTGACTTTC. The encoded protein is CASTLYSGANVLTF.

The V call is TRBV6-1, the J call TRBJ2-7, with D unresolved. Trimming removed 1 base from V and 0 bases from J, with 16 bases in between. This CDR3 is built from 17 residues. Germline V gene lookup returns CDR1 MNHNS and CDR2 SASEGT. CDR3 protein: CASSEEEPLYSSYEQYV. The CDR3 coding sequence is TGTGCCAGCAGTGAAGAAGAACCACTCTACTCCTCCTACGAGCAGTACGTC.

The chain recombines TRBV11-3 with TRBJ1-2, with D possibly matching TRBD1 (6 bases). Per germline, CDR1 SGHNT and CDR2 YENEEA. The CDR3 is 15 residues long. Trimming stripped 2 bases from V and 4 bases from J, with 14 bases between. The CDR3 spells CASSLNTGFGYGYTF. CDR3 DNA sequence: TGTGCCAGCAGCTTAAATACAGGGTTTGGCTATGGCTACACCTTC.

The rearrangement joins TRBV20-1 to TRBJ2-7; D is undetermined. This CDR3 is built from 11 residues. Trimming took off 3 bases at V and 3 bases at J, with 6 bases between the two ends. From germline, CDR1 is DFQATT and CDR2 SNEGSKA (reference sequence). CDR3 bases: TGCAGTGCTAGTACGGGCTACGAGCAGTACTTC. Its protein product is CSASTGYEQYF.

This chain links TRBV5-1 with TRBJ1-1, with D possibly being TRBD1 (5 bases). Germline loops: CDR1 SGHRS, CDR2 YFSETQ. The length of the CDR3 is 16 residues. V gave up 3 bases and J gave up 4 bases, with 19 bases separating them. The chain's CDR3 is CASSSQPGGGTTEAFF. The CDR3 coding sequence is TGCGCCAGCAGCTCTCAACCCGGGGGGGGGACCACTGAAGCTTTCTTT.

This clone was picked up a small number of times. V gene TRBV9 combines with J gene TRBJ1-1; 11 positions agree with TRBD1. J lost 4 bases, V lost 3 bases, and 5 bases had no gene match. CDR3 length equals 15 residues. Germline V gives CDR1 SGDLS, CDR2 YYNGEE. The CDR3 is CASSGGQGASTEAFF. DNA for the CDR3: TGTGCCAGCAGCGGTGGACAGGGGGCGAGCACTGAAGCTTTCTTT.

This clone was counted a single time. The chain has TRBV19 and TRBJ2-3, with 11 bases lining up with TRBD2. Germline V lookup: CDR1 LNHDA, CDR2 SQIVND (reference sequence). The CDR3 spans 20 residues. The ends lost 5 bases at V and 1 base at J; junction bases unmatched: 17. CDR3 sequence (DNA): TGTGCCAGTAGTTCCCGACCACTAGCGGGAGTATTTGGCGGCACAGATACGCAGTATTTT. It yields the protein CASSSRPLAGVFGGTDTQYF.

This clone was detected only a few times. V usage is TRBV3-1 (or the pseudogene TRBV3-2) and J usage is TRBJ1-6; perhaps TRBD1 as D (6 bases). The germline gives CDR1 LGHDT, CDR2 YNNKEL (reference sequence). V was shortened by 0 bases and J by 9 bases, with 12 bases between the two germline ends. CDR3 size: 15 residues. CDR3 region: CASSQEGTGPSPLHF. DNA of the CDR3: TGTGCCAGCAGCCAAGAAGGTACAGGGCCTTCACCCCTCCACTTT.

The rearrangement joins TRBV18 to TRBJ2-2; TRBD1 is a possible D gene (6 bases). The CDR3 sequence is 13 residues long. Germline V gene sequence: CDR1 KGHSH, CDR2 LQKENI. The ends were cut back, 6 bases at V and 6 bases at J, with 11 bases in the middle. CDR3 DNA sequence: TGTGCCAGCTCGACACAGGGACCCGGGGAGCTGTTTTTT. Its translation is CASSTQGPGELFF.